This TCR beta chain derives from a study of blood T cell repertoires in COVID-19. About the study: The United States, Italy and Spain were the sources of the acute and convalescent COVID-19 samples. Sources were T cells, B-cell-depleted T cells, or PBMCs; the material itself was cDNA or gDNA.

Study processing details: Reference gene primer amplification gave nucleated cell count estimates. TCRdb's copy holds only in-frame clones and misses some; the assay was immunoSEQ multiplex PCR. V and J calls and clone size come straight from that table; D and trimming were deduced from the DNA. This sample has 150,000 to 200,000 clones, with over 70% found just once. Recruitment covered some 25 US areas and drew participants whose ages spanned about 18 to 90 years. The clonotype originates from a man between 60 and 70 years old who had been exposed to COVID-19. Sequenced material: PBMCs or T cells enriched from blood (not recorded which).

DNA for the CDR3: TGTGCCAGCAGCGCCGGGGGGAGCTGGCACACCTTC. Protein: CASSAGGSWHTF. The chain has TRBV9 and TRBJ1-2; D possibly corresponds to TRBD1 (5 bases). The CDR3 extends over 12 amino acids. CDR1 is SGDLS and CDR2 is YYNGEE in the germline V gene. Trimming cost V 3 bases and J 12 bases, with 15 bases left between them.